The 23 T cell receptor beta chains listed next were all sequenced from one sample in a study of T cell repertoires in cytomegalovirus infection. These receptors' antigens are unknown. TCRdb independently ran MiXCR on the reads; one entry per CDR3 protein. The sample has approximately 310,000 distinct CDR3 sequences; around a quarter are singletons. The sample consisted of cultured PBMCs, taken from culture after CMV antigen stimulation. Receptors originate from a human donor in good health (CMV status not recorded). Some clones in this sample may be carry-over from other donors' samples.

The chain is built from TRBV7-2 and TRBJ2-7; D is unresolved. Germline V CDR1 and CDR2: SGHTA, FQGNSA. V was cut by 1 base and J by 2 bases, with 12 bases left in between. CDR3 length: 15 amino acids. DNA of the CDR3: TGTGCCAGCAGCTTAGGGCTGAGTGGAACCTACGAGCAGTACTTC. Protein: CASSLGLSGTYEQYF. Full variable domain (rest looked up from reference TRBV7-2 and TRBJ2-7): GAGVSQSPSNKVTEKGKDVELRCDPISGHTALYWYRQSLGQGLEFLIYFQGNSAPDKSGLPSDRFSAERTGGSVSTLTIQRTQQEDSAVYLCASSLGLSGTYEQYFGPGTRLTVT.

A few counts support this clonotype. The genes are TRBV2 and TRBJ2-1; no clear D. The germline V and J ends were trimmed by 6 bases and 7 bases, with 16 bases remaining between them. In germline, CDR1 is SNHLY, CDR2 FYNNEI. The CDR3 extends over 14 amino acids. The CDR3 loop is CASRRINGANEQFF. CDR3 sequence (DNA): TGTGCCAGCAGGAGGATTAATGGAGCTAATGAGCAGTTCTTC.

This clonotype has only a few counts. This chain links TRBV6-5 with TRBJ2-2, with D possibly TRBD2 on 6 matching bases. With 1 base removed from V and 4 bases from J, the gap between germline ends came to 10 bases. The length of the CDR3 is 15 residues. Per germline, CDR1 MNHEY and CDR2 SVGAGI. Written as DNA, the CDR3 is TGTGCCAGCAGTTACTGGGGAGCGGGCACCGGGGAGCTGTTTTTT. It yields the protein CASSYWGAGTGELFF.

This clonotype has only a few counts. The chain employs TRBV4-1 and TRBJ1-2; D call uncertain. CDR1 is MGHRA and CDR2 is YSYEKL in the germline V gene. V lost 3 bases and J 4 bases, leaving 9 bases between the germline ends. This CDR3 region has 13 residues. The CDR3 nucleotides read TGCGCCAGCAGCCAGCGTAATTTCTATGGCTACACCTTC. Protein product: CASSQRNFYGYTF.

This clonotype was found many times. This chain links TRBV7-2 with TRBJ2-3; tentative D call: TRBD2 (5 bases). The germline CDR1 and CDR2 sequences are SGHTA and FQGNSA. Trimming left V 5 bases short and J 0 bases short, with 9 bases between. CDR3 length: 14 amino acids. CDR3 loop: CASSEGGSTDTQYF. In DNA, the CDR3 is TGTGCCAGCAGCGAGGGCGGAAGCACAGATACGCAGTATTTT.

This clonotype was recorded a few times. The rearrangement joins TRBV11-2 to TRBJ2-3; D gene ambiguous. Germline V CDR1 and CDR2: SGHAT, FQNNGV. This CDR3 has 16 residues. Trimming stripped 1 base from V and 0 bases from J, with 11 bases between. CDR3 sequence: CASSLGQVTSTDTQYF. The CDR3 DNA sequence: TGTGCCAGCAGCTTAGGCCAGGTTACTAGCACAGATACGCAGTATTTT.

The chain carries TRBV6-5 and TRBJ1-6, with 7 bases that match TRBD1. The trim removed 5 bases at V and 10 bases at J, leaving 8 bases unmatched. CDR3 length equals 14 residues. Per the germline V gene, CDR1 is MNHEY and CDR2 is SVGAGI. CDR3: CASSLRQGWSPLHF. In DNA form, the CDR3 reads TGTGCCAGCAGTCTTCGACAGGGTTGGTCACCCCTCCACTTT.

CDR3 sequence (DNA): TGTGCCAGCAGTAGGGACGGGACTAACTATGGCTACACCTTC. Amino acid sequence: CASSRDGTNYGYTF. The chain joins TRBV6-1 to TRBJ1-2; maybe TRBD1 (5 bases). The CDR3 consists of 14 residues. Trimming took off 5 bases at V and 0 bases at J, with 10 bases between the two ends. Germline V gene sequence: CDR1 MNHNS, CDR2 SASEGT.

This clonotype has only a few counts. The genes are TRBV7-2 and TRBJ2-2; 7 positions agree with TRBD2. V was clipped by 5 bases and J by 5 bases; unmatched bases: 11. Germline CDR1 SGHTA, CDR2 FQGNSA. The CDR3 covers 16 residues. This CDR3 is CASSQLAPMGTGELFF. CDR3 coding DNA: TGTGCCAGCAGCCAACTAGCGCCTATGGGTACCGGGGAGCTGTTTTTT.

The sample holds a few counts of this clonotype. V is TRBV28 and J is TRBJ2-2, with D uncertain. The CDR3 extends over 15 amino acids. Trimming removed 3 bases at V and 3 bases at J, with 11 bases between. The germline V gene has CDR1 MDHEN and CDR2 SYDVKM. In DNA form, the CDR3 reads TGTGCCAGCAGTTTGGCCGGGTGGGACACCGGGGAGCTGTTTTTT. Protein sequence: CASSLAGWDTGELFF.

Concerning this clonotype itself: With a much larger clone just one base away, this may be a read error. The gene calls are TRBV11-2 and TRBJ2-5; D possibly corresponds to TRBD2 (6 bases). Germline values: CDR1 SGHAT, CDR2 FQNNGV. The CDR3 runs to 14 residues. Here the CDR3 reads CANSLMEGLETQYF. CDR3 bases: TGTGCCAACAGCTTAATGGAGGGGCTAGAGACCCAGTACTTC.

This clonotype was detected a few times. This chain connects TRBV4-1 to TRBJ1-1; D uncertain. Germline assignment: CDR1 MGHRA and CDR2 YSYEKL. This CDR3 region has 15 residues. V shed 5 bases and J shed 5 bases, with 18 bases lying between them. The CDR3 DNA reads TGCGCCAGCAGCGGAAGAGTGGGCCCAGGAACTGAAGCTTTCTTT. Encoded protein: CASSGRVGPGTEAFF.

This clonotype occurred a few times. The rearrangement uses TRBV30 and TRBJ1-2, with D maybe TRBD1 (5 bases). The CDR3 has 14 residues. Trimming took 0 bases from V and 7 from J, leaving 15 bases between them. The germline gives CDR1 GTSNPN, CDR2 SVGIG (reference sequence). The CDR3 nucleotides are TGTGCCTGGAGTGTGACCGGGGGATCATCTGGCTACACCTTC. It codes for CAWSVTGGSSGYTF.

J is TRBJ2-7 and V is TRBV7-2, with 9 bases identical to TRBD1. CDR1 and CDR2 (germline): SGHTA, FQGNSA. The CDR3 has 18 residues. After removal of 3 bases from V and 0 bases from J, the junction contained 12 bases not matched to a gene. CDR3 residues: CASSFSPGQGESSYEQYV. The CDR3, as DNA: TGTGCCAGCAGCTTCTCCCCGGGACAGGGAGAAAGCTCCTACGAGCAGTACGTC.

This clonotype has just a few counts. The rearrangement links TRBV6-1 to TRBJ1-1; D perhaps matches TRBD1 (6 bases). CDR1 and CDR2 from the germline V gene are MNHNS and SASEGT. V was pared by 4 bases and J by 5 bases, with 20 bases between. The CDR3 length is 16 residues. CDR3 in amino acids: CASSGGSGTTRTEAFF. As DNA, the CDR3 is TGTGCCAGCAGTGGCGGGAGTGGGACAACAAGGACTGAAGCTTTCTTT.

The chain has TRBV20-1 and TRBJ2-1; TRBD2 agrees at 7 bases. The CDR3 totals 15 residues. Germline CDR1 and CDR2: DFQATT and SNEGSKA (reference sequence). The V and J ends lost 6 bases and 0 bases, in that order; junction bases with no gene match: 8. Here the CDR3 reads CSAWAGGSSYNEQFF. CDR3 nucleotides: TGCAGTGCGTGGGCCGGGGGGAGCTCCTACAATGAGCAGTTCTTC.

This clonotype was recorded a few times. The chain links TRBV27 to TRBJ1-5; possibly TRBD1 for D (5 bases). The CDR3 is 14 residues long. CDR1 and CDR2 (germline): MNHEY, SMNVEV (reference sequence). V lost 5 bases to trimming and J lost 1 base, with 9 bases between them. The CDR3 nucleotides are TGTGCCAGCAGTAGGCGGGGCAGCAATCAGCCCCAGCATTTT. Translating it yields CASSRRGSNQPQHF.

In this sample, this clonotype turned up a few times. The chain combines TRBV4-1 with TRBJ2-3; 9 positions agree with TRBD2. The germline V gene has CDR1 MGHRA and CDR2 YSYEKL. The CDR3 is 19 residues long. Germline trimming cut 1 base from V and 7 bases from J; bases unmatched to any gene: 18. CDR3 sequence: CASSQARSPDAGGPYTQYF. DNA for the CDR3: TGCGCCAGCAGCCAAGCCCGGAGCCCGGACGCGGGAGGGCCATATACGCAGTATTTT.

The V call is TRBV24-1, the J call TRBJ2-6, with no clear D. The V end was cut by 6 bases, the J end by 4 bases, with 6 bases between. The CDR3 runs to 13 residues. Germline loops: CDR1 KGHDR, CDR2 SFDVKD. The CDR3 DNA follows: TGTGCCACCAGTTTGAGGGGGGCCAACGTCCTGACTTTC. Protein: CATSLRGANVLTF.

At least ten counts were recorded for this clonotype. The rearrangement joins TRBV7-2 to TRBJ2-3; 7 nucleotides agree with TRBD1. V lost 5 bases to trimming and J lost 0 bases; unmatched junction nucleotides: 2. The CDR3 runs 14 residues. From germline, CDR1 is SGHTA and CDR2 FQGNSA. CDR3 DNA: TGTGCCAGCAGCCCGGGACAGAGCACAGATACGCAGTATTTT. Amino acids: CASSPGQSTDTQYF.

This chain connects TRBV29-1 to TRBJ1-1; D perhaps matches TRBD1 (6 bases). Trimming cost V 1 base and J 3 bases, with 12 bases left between them. Germline V lookup: CDR1 SQVTM, CDR2 ANQGSEA. This CDR3 spans 14 amino acids. CDR3: CSVEVGGADTEAFF. CDR3 in DNA: TGCAGCGTTGAAGTGGGGGGCGCGGACACTGAAGCTTTCTTT. Full variable domain (outside the CDR3, taken from reference TRBV29-1 and TRBJ1-1): SAVISQKPSRDICQRGTSLTIQCQVDSQVTMMFWYRQQPGQSLTLIATANQGSEATYESGFVIDKFPISRPNLTFSTLTVSNMSPEDSSIYLCSVEVGGADTEAFFGQGTRLTVV.

This clonotype was seen a handful of times. V is TRBV12-3 or TRBV12-4 and J is TRBJ1-4; D is uncertain. Trimming pared 1 base from V and 10 bases from J, leaving 7 bases between. The CDR3 totals 12 residues. This CDR3 reads CASSLVLGKLFF. CDR3 coding DNA: TGTGCCAGCAGTTTAGTTTTGGGAAAACTGTTTTTT.

The chain uses TRBV4-1 and TRBJ2-3; unclear D gene. The CDR3 length is 14 residues. From germline, CDR1 is MGHRA and CDR2 YSYEKL. Trimming left V 4 bases short and J 0 bases short, with 8 bases between. The CDR3 sequence: CASSPEASTDTQYF. CDR3 coding DNA: TGCGCCAGCAGCCCAGAGGCGAGCACAGATACGCAGTATTTT.